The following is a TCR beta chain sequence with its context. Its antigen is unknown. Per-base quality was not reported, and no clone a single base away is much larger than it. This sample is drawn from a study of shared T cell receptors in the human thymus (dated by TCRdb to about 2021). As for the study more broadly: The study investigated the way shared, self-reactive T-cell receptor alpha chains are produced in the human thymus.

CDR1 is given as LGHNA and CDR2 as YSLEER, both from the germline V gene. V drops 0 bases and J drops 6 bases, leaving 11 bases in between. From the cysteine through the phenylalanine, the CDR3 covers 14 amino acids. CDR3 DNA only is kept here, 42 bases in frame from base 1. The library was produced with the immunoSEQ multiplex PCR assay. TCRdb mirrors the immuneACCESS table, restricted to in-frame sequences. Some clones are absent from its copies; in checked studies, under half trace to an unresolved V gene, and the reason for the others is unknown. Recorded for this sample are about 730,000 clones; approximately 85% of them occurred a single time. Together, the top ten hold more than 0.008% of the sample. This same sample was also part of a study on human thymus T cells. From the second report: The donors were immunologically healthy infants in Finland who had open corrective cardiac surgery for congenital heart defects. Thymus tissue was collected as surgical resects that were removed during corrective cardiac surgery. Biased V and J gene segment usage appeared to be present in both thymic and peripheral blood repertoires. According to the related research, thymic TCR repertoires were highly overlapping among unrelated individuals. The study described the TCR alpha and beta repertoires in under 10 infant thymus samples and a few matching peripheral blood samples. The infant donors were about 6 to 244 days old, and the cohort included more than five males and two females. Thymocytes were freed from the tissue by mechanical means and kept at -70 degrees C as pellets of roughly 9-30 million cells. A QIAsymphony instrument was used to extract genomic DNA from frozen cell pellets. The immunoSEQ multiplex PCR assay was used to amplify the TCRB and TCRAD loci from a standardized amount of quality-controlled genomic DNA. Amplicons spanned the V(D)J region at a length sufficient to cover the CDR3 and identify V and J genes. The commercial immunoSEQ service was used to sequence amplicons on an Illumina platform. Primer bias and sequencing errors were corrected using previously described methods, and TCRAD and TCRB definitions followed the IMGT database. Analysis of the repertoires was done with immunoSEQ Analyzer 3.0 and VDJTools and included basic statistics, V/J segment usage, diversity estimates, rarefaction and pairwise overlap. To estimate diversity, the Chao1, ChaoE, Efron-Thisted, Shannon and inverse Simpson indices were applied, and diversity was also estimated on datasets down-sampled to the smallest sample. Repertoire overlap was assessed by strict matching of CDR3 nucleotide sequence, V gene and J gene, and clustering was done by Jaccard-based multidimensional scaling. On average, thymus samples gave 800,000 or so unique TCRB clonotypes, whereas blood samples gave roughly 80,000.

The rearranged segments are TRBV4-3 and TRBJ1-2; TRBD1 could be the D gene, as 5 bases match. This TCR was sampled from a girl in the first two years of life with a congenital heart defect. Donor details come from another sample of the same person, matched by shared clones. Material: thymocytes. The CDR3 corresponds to CASSQESAQDGYTF. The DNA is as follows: TGCGCCAGCAGCCAAGAATCTGCACAGGATGGCTACACCTTC.